These 26 T cell receptor beta chains came from one sample sequenced in a study of quantifying T cell responses using KT2 cells. Study overall: cDNA was made from DNase-treated RNA using alpha and beta constant primers.

Each cDNA got a UMI-containing oligo ligated at its 3' end. The first PCR ran 4 to 5 cycles with an equimolar RC1.1 and RC1.2 beta primer mix. TCRdb analysed the UMI-ligation and nested PCR reads with MiXCR anew, one entry per CDR3 protein. The top ten clones hold roughly 9.9% of a sample with roughly 50,000 distinct CDR3 sequences, about 12% of them seen once. What was sequenced was PBMCs spiked with cells of the T cell clone KT2. The source of these receptors is a human donor.

This clonotype came up many times. The V call is TRBV6-6, the J call TRBJ1-1, with 8 bases that match TRBD1. J gave up 2 bases and V 7 bases, and 12 bases lay outside the gene matches. The CDR3 totals 16 residues. The germline V gene has CDR1 MNHNY and CDR2 SVGAGI (reference sequence). For the CDR3, the DNA is TGTGCCAGCAATCTCAAGAGGGCAGGGGGCAACACTGAAGCTTTCTTT. Its translation: CASNLKRAGGNTEAFF.

This chain joins TRBV5-8 and TRBJ2-2; a weak D match, TRBD1 (5 bases). Trimming shortened V by 1 base and J by 7 bases, and 11 bases separated the two germline ends. From germline, CDR1 is SGHTS and CDR2 YDEGEE. The CDR3 contains 14 residues. The DNA for the CDR3 is TGTGCCAGCAGCTTGCAGGGTGTGGTCGGGGAGCTGTTTTTT. This encodes CASSLQGVVGELFF.

The chain couples TRBV28 to TRBJ2-1, with TRBD1 identical over 7 bases. V lost 5 bases and J lost 2; bases outside the gene matches: 9. The CDR3 contains 16 residues. Germline values: CDR1 MDHEN, CDR2 SYDVKM. The CDR3 loop is CASSPRQGIAYNEQFF. CDR3 DNA sequence: TGTGCCAGCAGTCCCCGACAGGGAATCGCCTACAATGAGCAGTTCTTC. The full variable domain, rest sourced from reference TRBV28 and TRBJ2-1, is DVKVTQSSRYLVKRTGEKVFLECVQDMDHENMFWYRQDPGLGLRLIYFSYDVKMKEKGDIPEGYSVSREKKERFSLILESASTNQTSMYLCASSPRQGIAYNEQFFGPGTRLTVL.

This clonotype was observed a few times. The chain employs TRBV2 and TRBJ2-7; D assignment may be TRBD1 or TRBD2 (5 bases each). V was shortened by 6 bases and J by 5 bases, with 20 bases between the two germline ends. The CDR3 consists of 15 residues. The germline V gene encodes CDR1 SNHLY and CDR2 FYNNEI. CDR3 DNA sequence: TGTGCCAGCAGGTCCGGGACCGCTATTTCCCACGAGCAGTACTTC. Protein product: CASRSGTAISHEQYF.

With respect to this clonotype: A much larger clone lies one base from this, so it may be a read error. V is TRBV29-1 and J is TRBJ1-2, with D tentatively TRBD1 (5 bases). The CDR3 runs 15 residues. Germline values: CDR1 SQVTM, CDR2 ANQGSEA. The CDR3 loop reads CSVVPRQNFNYGYNF. CDR3 in DNA: TGCAGCGTTGTCCCCCGACAGAACTTTAACTATGGCTACAACTTC. The full variable domain, its missing parts supplied by reference TRBV29-1 and TRBJ1-2, is SAVISQKPSRDICQRGTSLTIQCQVDSQVTMMFWYRQQPGQSLTLIATANQGSEATYESGFVIDKFPISRPNLTFSTLTVSNMSPEDSSIYLCSVVPRQNFNYGYNFGSGTRLTVV.

The chain employs TRBV2 and TRBJ1-2; 10 nucleotides line up with TRBD1. This CDR3 has 16 residues. The J segment lost 4 bases and the V segment lost 4 bases, leaving 9 bases of the junction unmatched. The germline CDR1 and CDR2 sequences are SNHLY and FYNNEI. The DNA of the CDR3 is TGTGCCAGCAGTGGAGTCGGACAGGGGGGGGTCTATGGCTACACCTTC. It codes for CASSGVGQGGVYGYTF.

Many counts were recorded for this clonotype. The chain carries TRBV20-1 and TRBJ2-7; TRBD2 matches at 11 bases. Germline CDR1 DFQATT, CDR2 SNEGSKA (reference sequence). This CDR3 is built from 14 residues. Trimming took 6 bases from V and 0 from J; bases not matched to a gene: 4. The CDR3 region is CSAEGLAVSYEQYF. CDR3 DNA: TGCAGTGCGGAGGGACTAGCGGTCTCCTACGAGCAGTACTTC.

This clonotype showed up many times. The chain combines TRBV5-1 with TRBJ2-6; D ambiguous. CDR3 size: 17 residues. Germline CDR1 is SGHRS and CDR2 is YFSETQ. The V end was cut by 0 bases, the J end by 2 bases, with 12 bases between. The CDR3 sequence: CASSLVPTAAGANVLTF. In DNA, the CDR3 is TGCGCCAGCAGCTTGGTCCCGACTGCAGCTGGGGCCAACGTCCTGACTTTC. The variable domain in full, completed from reference TRBV5-1 and TRBJ2-6, reads KAGVTQTPRYLIKTRGQQVTLSCSPISGHRSVSWYQQTPGQGLQFLFEYFSETQRNKGNFPGRFSGRQFSNSRSEMNVSTLELGDSALYLCASSLVPTAAGANVLTFGAGSRLTVL.

This clonotype was recorded at least ten times. This rearrangement joins TRBV29-1 to TRBJ2-3; TRBD1 aligns across 7 bases. V gave up 8 bases and J gave up 5 bases; unmatched junction bases: 13. In germline, CDR1 is SQVTM, CDR2 ANQGSEA. This CDR3 is 14 amino acids long. CDR3 amino acids: CSTPGTVFGDTQYF. The CDR3 DNA follows: TGCAGCACACCCGGGACAGTCTTTGGAGATACGCAGTATTTT.

This clonotype was seen a handful of times. CDR3 coding DNA: TGTGCCAGCAGCGGCGGCTCCTTTGGAAACACCATATATTTT. This gives the protein CASSGGSFGNTIYF. The chain couples TRBV7-2 to TRBJ1-3; no clear D gene. The germline V gene encodes CDR1 SGHTA and CDR2 FQGNSA. This CDR3 has 14 residues. Trimming took 5 bases from V and 3 from J, leaving 11 bases between them.

This clonotype was seen only a few times. This chain connects TRBV5-5 to TRBJ2-7; possibly TRBD1 for D (5 bases). The CDR3 extends over 14 amino acids. Trimming cost V 0 bases and J 3 bases, with 10 bases left between them. CDR1 and CDR2 from the germline V gene are SGHKS and YYEKEE (reference sequence). The DNA of the CDR3 is TGTGCCAGCAGCTTGGGCCAGGGAATCTACGAGCAGTACTTC. Amino acids: CASSLGQGIYEQYF.

The table lists this clonotype with a few counts. The V call is TRBV7-2, the J call TRBJ1-1; D gene uncertain. The CDR3 runs 14 residues. The germline V gene encodes CDR1 SGHTA and CDR2 FQGNSA. Trimming left V 2 bases short and J 2 bases short, with 9 bases between. The DNA for the CDR3 is TGTGCCAGCAGCTTATTCCCCTCAAACACTGAAGCTTTCTTT. Translated, it gives CASSLFPSNTEAFF.

The sample holds a few counts of this clonotype. This chain links TRBV2 with TRBJ1-1, with D unclear. Germline assignment: CDR1 SNHLY and CDR2 FYNNEI. The CDR3 has 13 residues. Trimming removed 5 bases from V and 1 base from J, with 8 bases in between. The CDR3 DNA is TGTGCCAGCAGTACAGAGCCGAACACTGAAGCTTTCTTT. This encodes CASSTEPNTEAFF.

This chain connects TRBV20-1 to TRBJ1-5, with D perhaps TRBD1 (5 bases). Trimming left V 5 bases short and J 6 bases short, with 20 bases between. CDR1 and CDR2 (germline): DFQATT, SNEGSKA (reference sequence). The CDR3 has 15 amino acids. CDR3 DNA: TGCAGTGCTGTGGGAAATGGGGGTGACAGTCAGCCCCAGCATTTT. Translated: CSAVGNGGDSQPQHF.

This clonotype has only a few counts. The chain is built from TRBV5-1 and TRBJ1-1; tentative D call: TRBD1 (5 bases). The germline gives CDR1 SGHRS, CDR2 YFSETQ. Trimming pared 0 bases from V and 1 base from J, leaving 10 bases between. This CDR3 region has 15 residues. The CDR3 region has the DNA TGCGCCAGCAGCTTGGAGGGGTTTGGGAACACTGAAGCTTTCTTT. Translating gives CASSLEGFGNTEAFF.

This clonotype has a handful of counts. The rearrangement uses TRBV7-2 and TRBJ1-5, with 7 bases matching TRBD1. CDR3 size: 15 residues. CDR1 and CDR2 (germline): SGHTA, FQGNSA. Trimming cost V 5 bases and J 5 bases; bases outside gene matches: 9. CDR3 in DNA: TGTGCCAGCAGCCCAAAGGGGGCACAGTATCAGCCCCAGCATTTT. It specifies CASSPKGAQYQPQHF. Variable domain in full (rest from reference TRBV7-2 and TRBJ1-5): GAGVSQSPSNKVTEKGKDVELRCDPISGHTALYWYRQSLGQGLEFLIYFQGNSAPDKSGLPSDRFSAERTGGSVSTLTIQRTQQEDSAVYLCASSPKGAQYQPQHFGDGTRLSIL.

Only a few counts were recorded for this clonotype. The chain uses TRBV6-2 or TRBV6-3 and TRBJ1-5; D gene ambiguous. The V end was cut by 2 bases, the J end by 4 bases, with 18 bases between. The CDR3 consists of 17 residues. Germline loops: CDR1 MNHEY, CDR2 SVGEGT. CDR3 in DNA: TGTGCCAGCAGTTACGTAAGGAGACCTGGCGGTAATCAGCCCCAGCATTTT. This translates into CASSYVRRPGGNQPQHF.

The chain joins TRBV19 to TRBJ1-4; possibly TRBD1 for D (6 bases). The CDR3 runs 16 residues. The V end was cut by 5 bases, the J end by 2 bases, with 15 bases between. Germline CDR1 is LNHDA and CDR2 is SQIVND (reference sequence). CDR3 residues: CASSFSTGATNEKLFF. CDR3 DNA sequence: TGTGCCAGTAGTTTCTCGACGGGGGCCACTAATGAAAAACTGTTTTTT.

This clonotype was recorded a few times. The rearrangement joins TRBV12-3 or TRBV12-4 to TRBJ2-5; the D gene is possibly TRBD1 (6 bases). V gave up 4 bases and J gave up 2 bases, with 14 bases separating them. The CDR3 contains 15 residues. The CDR3 region has the DNA TGTGCCAGCAGTTACAGGGACCCGGGGCAAGAGACCCAGTACTTC. Translated: CASSYRDPGQETQYF.

At least ten counts were recorded for this clonotype. V gene TRBV11-2 combines with J gene TRBJ2-1; D is uncertain. Trimming pared 3 bases from V and 4 bases from J, leaving 13 bases between. Germline V gene sequence: CDR1 SGHAT, CDR2 FQNNGV. This CDR3 has 15 amino acids. Here the CDR3 DNA reads TGTGCCAGCAGCTTGGCGGACGGTGGATACAATGAGCAGTTCTTC. Protein product: CASSLADGGYNEQFF.

The chain recombines TRBV7-8 with TRBJ2-2; 13 bases match TRBD2. This CDR3 region has 18 residues. V lost 7 bases and J lost 3; bases outside the gene matches: 11. CDR1 SGHVS and CDR2 FQNEAQ come from the germline V gene. The CDR3 protein is CASIPTTSGREYTGELFF. As DNA, the CDR3 is TGTGCCAGCATCCCTACCACTAGCGGGAGGGAATACACCGGGGAGCTGTTTTTT.

There are a few counts of this clonotype. The V call is TRBV7-6, the J call TRBJ2-3, with 8 positions matching TRBD1. V dropped 3 bases and J dropped 3; count of bases not matched to a gene: 8. In germline, CDR1 is SGHVS, CDR2 FNYEAQ. The CDR3 length is 16 residues. In DNA, the CDR3 is TGTGCCAGCAGCTTGTTAGGGACAGGCATAACAGATACGCAGTATTTT. Translation: CASSLLGTGITDTQYF.

The chain is built from TRBV2 and TRBJ2-5; 7 positions match TRBD2. Per the germline V gene, CDR1 is SNHLY and CDR2 is FYNNEI. Germline trimming cut 9 bases from V and 7 bases from J; bases unmatched to any gene: 14. CDR3 size: 14 residues. CDR3 loop: CASKKRDSLRTQYF. Written as DNA, the CDR3 is TGTGCCAGTAAGAAGCGGGATAGCTTAAGGACCCAGTACTTC. The full variable domain, completed using reference TRBV2 and TRBJ2-5, is EPEVTQTPSHQVTQMGQEVILRCVPISNHLYFYWYRQILGQKVEFLVSFYNNEISEKSEIFDDQFSVERPDGSNFTLKIRSTKLEDSAMYFCASKKRDSLRTQYFGPGTRLLVL.

V and J are TRBV3-1 and TRBJ1-1; TRBD1 is a possible D gene (5 bases). The CDR3 is 12 residues long. The V end lost 4 bases, the J end lost 7 bases, and 10 bases lay between the germline ends. Germline V gene data show CDR1 as LGHDT and CDR2 as YNNKEL (reference sequence). CDR3 sequence reads: CASSLPGGEAFF. CDR3 nucleotide sequence: TGTGCCAGCAGCCTCCCGGGGGGTGAAGCTTTCTTT.

The V gene is TRBV9, the J gene TRBJ1-2, with 7 nucleotides matching TRBD1. V lost 4 bases and J lost 4; bases outside the gene matches: 7. CDR3 length: 14 amino acids. Per the germline V gene, CDR1 is SGDLS and CDR2 is YYNGEE. CDR3 region: CASSSWDRRYGYTF. CDR3 nucleotides: TGTGCCAGCAGCAGTTGGGACAGACGCTATGGCTACACCTTC.

This clonotype was counted many times. The V gene is TRBV6-6, the J gene TRBJ1-2; 10 positions match TRBD1. Trimming took 0 bases from V and 6 from J; bases not matched to a gene: 4. Germline V lookup: CDR1 MNHNY, CDR2 SVGAGI (reference sequence). The CDR3 runs to 15 residues. Here the CDR3 reads CASSYSGTGVDGYTF. The CDR3 DNA is TGTGCCAGCAGTTACTCTGGGACAGGGGTAGATGGCTACACCTTC.